Each of the 28 T cell receptor beta chains below was sequenced from the same sample in a study of blood T cells in healthy people across ages (dated by TCRdb to 2013 to 2016). The protocol used for the library was 5' RACE. Sequenced using an Illumina HiSeq 2500. A second PCR of roughly 6 to 12 cycles was performed with a sample-barcoded 5' primer and a J-beta primer mix. TCRdb trimmed public reads at Q25 via fastp, called clones via MiXCR and kept in-frame beta chains. Rows are unified per CDR3 protein, each entry keeping the most common DNA and genes. For this sample the table gives hundreds of thousands of distinct CDR3 sequences, of which under 70% were detected only once. The ten most abundant clones make up roughly 34% of the sample. The sample taken for sequencing was blood. These receptors originate from a man aged 55 to 70 in good health.

The V call is TRBV10-3, the J call TRBJ2-7, with a possible D match to TRBD1 (5 bases). This CDR3 has 15 residues. The V end was cut by 4 bases, the J end by 2 bases, with 15 bases between. The germline V gene has CDR1 ENHRY and CDR2 SYGVKD. The CDR3 sequence is CAISAGPSIPYEQYF. Here the CDR3 DNA reads TGTGCCATCAGTGCAGGGCCGTCGATACCCTACGAGCAGTACTTC.

The genes are TRBV20-1 and TRBJ1-4; D unresolved. Germline CDR1 is DFQATT and CDR2 is SNEGSKA (reference sequence). This CDR3 has 13 residues. Trimming took 5 bases from V and 2 from J, leaving 9 bases between them. As DNA, the CDR3 is TGCAGTGCTCCGGACCACACTAATGAAAAACTGTTTTTT. Protein sequence: CSAPDHTNEKLFF.

The chain has TRBV7-9 and TRBJ2-7; 8 nucleotides match TRBD1. Near its end, the DNA agrees better with TRBJ2-5, so the J call may be wrong. Germline lookup yields CDR1 SEHNR and CDR2 FQNEAQ (reference sequence). The length of the CDR3 is 15 residues. The CDR3 DNA follows: TGTGCCAGCAGCTTATGGACAGGGTCCCTAGAGACCCAGTACTTC. Residues: CASSLWTGSLETQYF.

The chain couples TRBV6-2 or TRBV6-3 to TRBJ2-7, with 9 positions matching TRBD1. The ends lost 8 bases at V and 4 bases at J; junction bases unmatched: 9. Germline V CDR1 and CDR2: MNHEY, SVGEGT. This CDR3 region has 14 residues. The CDR3 loop reads CASGRDRALYEQYF. CDR3 coding DNA: TGTGCCAGCGGCCGGGACAGGGCATTATACGAGCAGTACTTC.

The rearrangement links TRBV29-1 to TRBJ2-5, with TRBD2 as a possible D gene (5 bases). Germline V lookup: CDR1 SQVTM, CDR2 ANQGSEA. The germline V and J ends were trimmed by 2 bases and 5 bases, with 9 bases remaining between them. The CDR3 runs to 12 residues. The DNA of the CDR3 is TGCAGCGTTGAACTTCCGGGGGAGACCCAGTACTTC. Encoded protein: CSVELPGETQYF.

The rearrangement links TRBV12-3 or TRBV12-4 to TRBJ2-5; 7 nucleotides align to TRBD1. Trimming at V came to 6 bases and at J to 4 bases, leaving 5 bases not matched to a gene. The CDR3 covers 13 residues. The CDR3 DNA sequence: TGTGCCAGCAGATGGGGACAGTCAGAGACCCAGTACTTC. Protein sequence: CASRWGQSETQYF.

This clonotype has only one observation. The rearrangement uses TRBV5-1 and TRBJ2-3; D is undetermined. Trimming removed 0 bases at V and 0 bases at J, with 8 bases between. The CDR3 has 15 residues. Germline CDR1 SGHRS, CDR2 YFSETQ. The chain's CDR3 is CASSLGLSSTDTQYF. DNA for the CDR3: TGCGCCAGCAGCTTGGGGCTTTCTAGCACAGATACGCAGTATTTT.

As regards this clonotype: This may come from a read error, since a much larger clone is one base off. The chain employs TRBV6-5 and TRBJ1-1; the D is unclear. Between the trimmed V and J ends, which lost 11 bases and 0 bases, there was a span of 13 bases. This CDR3 is 13 amino acids long. Germline CDR1 reads MNHEY; CDR2 reads SVGAGI. The CDR3 DNA reads as TGTGCCTCACGAGGGCCGGTGAACACTGAAGCTTTCTTT. Its translation is CASRGPVNTEAFF.

The J gene is TRBJ1-2, the V gene TRBV12-3 or TRBV12-4; 7 nucleotides line up with TRBD1. The CDR3 has 14 residues. With V trimmed by 7 bases and J by 2 bases, 7 bases remained unmatched. DNA of the CDR3: TGTGCCAGCACCCAGACAGGGACCAACTATGGCTACACCTTC. This gives the protein CASTQTGTNYGYTF.

CDR3 residues: CATSAQGGDTEAFF. CDR3 DNA: TGTGCCACCAGCGCTCAGGGCGGAGACACTGAAGCTTTCTTT. This sequence joins TRBV15 and TRBJ1-1; D is possibly TRBD1 (5 bases). This CDR3 is 14 amino acids long. V dropped 5 bases and J dropped 3 bases, with 13 bases sitting between them. Germline V gene data show CDR1 as LNHNV and CDR2 as YYDKDF (reference sequence).

This chain links TRBV4-1 with TRBJ2-3, with a weak D call TRBD1 (5 bases). CDR1 is MGHRA, CDR2 YSYEKL, per germline. The V end lost 2 bases, the J end lost 3 bases, and 15 bases lay between the germline ends. CDR3 size: 16 residues. DNA of the CDR3: TGCGCCAGCAGCCAATCGGTAGCCCAGGGAACAGATACGCAGTATTTT. Translation gives CASSQSVAQGTDTQYF.

The gene calls are TRBV6-1 and TRBJ2-5; a weak D match, TRBD1 (6 bases). V lost 1 base, J lost 7 bases, and 13 bases lay in between. There are 14 residues in the CDR3. Germline V gene data show CDR1 as MNHNS and CDR2 as SASEGT. The CDR3 here is CASSEGQGLGTQYF. CDR3 nucleotides: TGTGCCAGCAGTGAAGGCCAGGGGTTAGGGACCCAGTACTTC.

The J gene is TRBJ2-2, the V gene TRBV9; no firm D call. The CDR3 is made up of 15 amino acids. The germline CDR1 and CDR2 sequences are SGDLS and YYNGEE. The V end was cut by 2 bases, the J end by 0 bases, with 8 bases between. This chain's CDR3 is CASSVQNANTGELFF. For the CDR3, the DNA is TGTGCCAGCAGCGTCCAGAACGCGAACACCGGGGAGCTGTTTTTT. Supplemented by reference TRBV9 and TRBJ2-2, the full variable domain reads DSGVTQTPKHLITATGQRVTLRCSPRSGDLSVYWYQQSLDQGLQFLIQYYNGEERAKGNILERFSAQQFPDLHSELNLSSLELGDSALYFCASSVQNANTGELFFGEGSRLTVL.

This sequence joins TRBV7-6 and TRBJ2-1; possibly TRBD1 or TRBD2 for D (5 bases each). CDR3 size: 11 residues. Trimming pared 6 bases from V and 12 bases from J, leaving 12 bases between. Germline lookup yields CDR1 SGHVS and CDR2 FNYEAQ. CDR3 amino acids: CASRTGRLQFF. The CDR3, as DNA: TGTGCCAGCAGGACGGGGCGCTTGCAGTTCTTC.

V is TRBV11-3 and J is TRBJ2-5; 8 bases match TRBD2. TRBJ2-1 matches the DNA end more closely, so the J call is doubtful. The CDR3 spans 15 residues. Germline V gene lookup returns CDR1 SGHNT and CDR2 YENEEA. CDR3 protein: CASSSVSGDQETQFF. CDR3 nucleotide sequence: TGTGCCAGCAGCTCGGTTAGCGGGGATCAAGAGACCCAGTTCTTC.

V usage is TRBV12-3 or TRBV12-4 and J usage is TRBJ1-6, with D perhaps matching TRBD1 (5 bases). The CDR3 contains 13 residues. V gave up 6 bases and J gave up 10 bases, with 13 bases separating them. The CDR3 is CASRLQGESPLHF. The CDR3, as DNA: TGTGCCAGCAGACTCCAGGGAGAATCACCCCTCCACTTT.

This chain links TRBV7-9 with TRBJ1-4; 10 bases are a match to TRBD1. This CDR3 contains 17 residues. CDR1 and CDR2 (germline): SEHNR, FQNEAQ (reference sequence). V lost 7 bases and J lost 7; bases outside the gene matches: 15. This CDR3 is CASTNYAGTGAREKLFF. The CDR3 DNA reads as TGTGCCAGCACTAATTACGCGGGGACAGGGGCGCGTGAAAAACTGTTTTTT.

This clonotype was seen more than once but under ten times. This sequence joins TRBV12-3 or TRBV12-4 and TRBJ2-5, with D maybe TRBD2 (5 bases). The CDR3 extends over 16 amino acids. Between the trimmed V and J ends, which lost 6 bases and 4 bases, there was a span of 21 bases. CDR3 sequence reads: CASSSRYGVMGETQYF. CDR3 sequence (DNA): TGTGCCAGCAGCTCCCGTTACGGGGTAATGGGAGAGACCCAGTACTTC.

The chain couples TRBV6-1 to TRBJ2-5; maybe TRBD2 (5 bases). The V end was cut by 4 bases, the J end by 8 bases, with 11 bases between. Germline CDR1 is MNHNS and CDR2 is SASEGT. This CDR3 comprises 12 residues. CDR3 in amino acids: CASSGFRETQYF. CDR3 nucleotide sequence: TGTGCCAGCAGTGGATTTCGGGAAACCCAGTACTTC.

Written as DNA, the CDR3 is TGTGCCAGCAGCAGCGGGGTAATCGAGACCCAGTACTTC. It encodes CASSSGVIETQYF. This sequence joins TRBV7-6 and TRBJ2-5, with TRBD2 matching 7 bases. This CDR3 has 13 residues. Germline trimming cut 5 bases from V and 5 bases from J; bases unmatched to any gene: 5. The germline gives CDR1 SGHVS, CDR2 FNYEAQ. The variable domain in full, with the rest retrieved from reference TRBV7-6 and TRBJ2-5, is GAGVSQSPRYKVTKRGQDVALRCDPISGHVSLYWYRQALGQGPEFLTYFNYEAQQDKSGLPNDRFSAERPEGSISTLTIQRTEQRDSAMYRCASSSGVIETQYFGPGTRLLVL.

This chain connects TRBV20-1 to TRBJ2-1; TRBD2 matches 10 bases. Germline trimming cut 2 bases from V and 3 bases from J; bases unmatched to any gene: 10. Germline V gene lookup returns CDR1 DFQATT and CDR2 SNEGSKA (reference sequence). This CDR3 is built from 17 residues. CDR3 sequence: CSARSGRASGGYNEQFF. For the CDR3, the DNA is TGCAGTGCTAGAAGTGGTCGGGCTAGCGGGGGCTACAATGAGCAGTTCTTC.

This chain joins TRBV20-1 and TRBJ1-2, with a tentative D call TRBD1 (5 bases). The V end lost 5 bases, the J end lost 8 bases, and 18 bases lay between the germline ends. Germline V gene sequence: CDR1 DFQATT, CDR2 SNEGSKA (reference sequence). CDR3 length: 13 amino acids. The CDR3 DNA sequence: TGCAGTGCTTCAACGGGGCTATCTAGGGGCTACACCTTC. Its translation: CSASTGLSRGYTF.

The count of this clonotype is one. This chain links TRBV6-1 with TRBJ2-4; 10 bases match TRBD1. The CDR3 sequence is 19 residues long. V lost 6 bases to trimming and J lost 2 bases; unmatched junction nucleotides: 16. CDR1 is MNHNS, CDR2 SASEGT, per germline. For the CDR3, the DNA is TGTGCCAGCAGAGGGGGGGCCGGGACAGGGGAATGGTCCAAAAACATTCAGTACTTC. It yields the protein CASRGGAGTGEWSKNIQYF.

The CDR3 coding sequence is TGCGCCAGCAGCCAAGCAACTAATGAAAAACTGTTTTTT. Translation gives CASSQATNEKLFF. V and J are TRBV4-1 and TRBJ1-4; D remains ambiguous. Germline V CDR1 and CDR2: MGHRA, YSYEKL. With 1 base removed from V and 0 bases from J, the gap between germline ends came to 0 bases. The CDR3 sequence is 13 residues long.

This rearrangement joins TRBV6-2 or TRBV6-3 to TRBJ2-7, with D perhaps being TRBD1 or TRBD2 (6 bases each). Germline CDR1 MNHEY, CDR2 SVGEGT. V lost 0 bases, J lost 7 bases, and 25 bases lay in between. This CDR3 has 18 amino acids. CDR3 DNA sequence: TGTGCCAGCAGTTACTCCCCCCGCGGGACATTAGACCTCAATGAGCAGTACTTC. This sequence encodes CASSYSPRGTLDLNEQYF.

This clonotype was detected a few times. The CDR3 sequence is CASTDSYNEQFF. CDR3 nucleotides: TGTGCCAGCACGGACTCCTACAATGAGCAGTTCTTC. V gene TRBV2 combines with J gene TRBJ2-1; no clear D. CDR3 length equals 12 residues. The V gene lost 7 bases and the J gene lost 0 bases, with 4 bases spanning the gap. Germline V CDR1 and CDR2: SNHLY, FYNNEI.

The genes are TRBV29-1 and TRBJ1-1; possible D gene TRBD1, 5 bases. V was cut by 4 bases and J by 0 bases, with 15 bases left in between. The length of the CDR3 is 15 residues. CDR1 is SQVTM and CDR2 is ANQGSEA in the germline V gene. The CDR3 loop is CSVGQPGSLNTEAFF. The CDR3 region has the DNA TGCAGCGTTGGCCAACCAGGGAGCCTGAACACTGAAGCTTTCTTT.

This clonotype was seen a few times. The chain carries TRBV29-1 and TRBJ1-4; tentative D call: TRBD1 (5 bases). This CDR3 spans 15 amino acids. The V end lost 3 bases, the J end lost 8 bases, and 19 bases lay between the germline ends. CDR1 and CDR2 from the germline V gene are SQVTM and ANQGSEA. In DNA, the CDR3 is TGCAGCGTTGACCGTGGTGGGGCAGCAGGGGAAAAACTGTTTTTT. Translation: CSVDRGGAAGEKLFF.